This entry lists 18 T cell receptor beta chains sequenced from one sample in a study of shared clonotypes between healthy human individuals. Positive CCR7 selection of CD45RO-negative cells yielded the naive CD8 cells, and terminally differentiated effector memory CD45RA+ cells were excluded. Assay: immunoSEQ multiplex PCR; the TCRdb copy retains only in-frame clones and omits some. The sample has about 1.9 million clones, around 93% seen once. Sequencing was done on a sample of naive CD8+ T cells from PBMCs. These receptors originate from a man aged 18 to 29 in good health. Some clones in this sample may be carry-over from other donors' samples.

As to this clone: The sample carries other DNA sequences with the same CDR3. The chain has TRBV28 and TRBJ2-7; 7 bases fit TRBD1. The CDR3 runs to 14 residues. Germline CDR1 is MDHEN and CDR2 is SYDVKM. V trimming: 4 bases; J trimming: 0 bases; junction bases outside the gene matches: 3. CDR3 residues: CASSYRDSSYEQYF. DNA of the CDR3: TGTGCCAGCAGTTACAGGGACAGCTCCTACGAGCAGTACTTC.

The chain has TRBV29-1 and TRBJ1-1; D unclear. Trimming took off 0 bases at V and 6 bases at J, with 14 bases between the two ends. The length of the CDR3 is 14 residues. Germline values: CDR1 SQVTM, CDR2 ANQGSEA. This CDR3 is CSVEDPTDLSEAFF. In DNA, the CDR3 is TGCAGCGTTGAAGATCCCACAGACCTTTCTGAAGCTTTCTTT.

The chain links TRBV2 to TRBJ2-7; 10 nucleotides match TRBD1. This CDR3 has 17 residues. Per the germline V gene, CDR1 is SNHLY and CDR2 is FYNNEI. J gave up 5 bases and V 4 bases, and 14 bases lay outside the gene matches. This CDR3 is CASSAGGPGQGFHEQYF. CDR3 coding DNA: TGTGCCAGCAGTGCCGGAGGTCCGGGACAGGGGTTCCACGAGCAGTACTTC.

The chain links TRBV27 to TRBJ1-5, with TRBD1 as a possible D gene (6 bases). Trimming shortened V by 3 bases and J by 7 bases, and 13 bases separated the two germline ends. Per germline, CDR1 MNHEY and CDR2 SMNVEV (reference sequence). CDR3 length equals 14 residues. CDR3: CASSFVGGEQPQHF. The CDR3 nucleotides read TGTGCCAGCAGTTTCGTAGGGGGGGAGCAGCCCCAGCATTTT.

There are a few counts of this clone. The chain joins TRBV29-1 to TRBJ2-7; D gene ambiguous. The CDR3 covers 12 residues. The germline gives CDR1 SQVTM, CDR2 ANQGSEA. V gave up 5 bases and J gave up 3 bases, with 11 bases separating them. The CDR3 loop is CSVTFQDYEQYF. CDR3 in DNA: TGCAGCGTTACATTCCAGGACTACGAGCAGTACTTC.

The V call is TRBV28, the J call TRBJ2-5; the D is unclear. The CDR3 extends over 16 amino acids. Trimming cost V 2 bases and J 5 bases, with 18 bases left between them. Germline assignment: CDR1 MDHEN and CDR2 SYDVKM. The CDR3 reads CASSLRRTGPQETQYF. The DNA of the CDR3 is TGTGCCAGCAGTTTAAGAAGGACCGGGCCCCAGGAGACCCAGTACTTC.

This chain joins TRBV6-5 and TRBJ2-7; 13 nucleotides line up with TRBD2. The CDR3 runs to 15 residues. The germline gives CDR1 MNHEY, CDR2 SVGAGI. The V gene end was trimmed by 4 bases and the J gene end by 5 bases; junction bases not matched to a gene: 5. CDR3: CASSFTSGRAHEQYF. DNA of the CDR3: TGTGCCAGCAGTTTCACTAGCGGGAGGGCCCACGAGCAGTACTTC.

Note on this clone: This CDR3 is also generated by other DNA sequences in the sample. The chain uses TRBV25-1 and TRBJ2-7; D remains ambiguous. Trimming left V 3 bases short and J 3 bases short, with 0 bases between. The germline CDR1 and CDR2 sequences are MGHDK and SYGVNS. This CDR3 region has 10 residues. The CDR3 bases are TGTGCCAGCAGTGACTACGAGCAGTACTTC. This translates into CASSDYEQYF.

V is TRBV29-1 and J is TRBJ2-7, with 9 bases lining up with TRBD1. J gave up 7 bases and V 5 bases, and 6 bases lay outside the gene matches. In germline, CDR1 is SQVTM, CDR2 ANQGSEA. The CDR3 totals 12 residues. DNA of the CDR3: TGCAGCGTTCAGGACAGGGGAATTGAGCAGTACTTC. This codes for CSVQDRGIEQYF.

To note about this clone: Within the sample, other DNA sequences also encode this same CDR3. The chain uses TRBV5-1 and TRBJ2-7, with TRBD2 matching over 15 bases. This CDR3 comprises 15 residues. V was clipped by 4 bases and J by 4 bases; unmatched bases: 3. The germline CDR1 and CDR2 sequences are SGHRS and YFSETQ. Here the CDR3 DNA reads TGCGCCAGCAGCCCGGGACTAGCGGGAGGATACGAGCAGTACTTC. Its protein is CASSPGLAGGYEQYF.

The chain combines TRBV30 with TRBJ2-1; D not resolved. The CDR3 has 12 amino acids. CDR1 GTSNPN and CDR2 SVGIG come from the germline V gene (reference sequence). The ends were cut back, 0 bases at V and 8 bases at J, with 8 bases in the middle. The CDR3, as DNA: TGTGCCTGGAGTGTAAGTGTCGATGAGCAGTTCTTC. Protein sequence: CAWSVSVDEQFF.

The table lists this clone with a count of one. This sequence joins TRBV10-2 and TRBJ2-5, with unresolved D. Between the trimmed V and J ends, which lost 7 bases and 6 bases, there was a span of 9 bases. The CDR3 is 11 amino acids. Per germline, CDR1 WSHSY and CDR2 SAAADI. The CDR3 region is CASTSEQTQYF. The CDR3 region has the DNA TGCGCCAGCACCAGCGAACAGACCCAGTACTTC.

The chain links TRBV5-1 to TRBJ1-4, with D perhaps matching TRBD1 (5 bases). V dropped 6 bases and J dropped 2 bases, with 17 bases sitting between them. The germline V gene has CDR1 SGHRS and CDR2 YFSETQ. This CDR3 comprises 16 residues. The CDR3 nucleotides read TGCGCCAGCACCCCCCGGGGGAGAGACACTAATGAAAAACTGTTTTTT. Its protein is CASTPRGRDTNEKLFF.

Concerning this clone: Additional DNA sequences in this sample encode the identical CDR3. This chain joins TRBV2 and TRBJ2-2; 11 nucleotides align to TRBD2. Germline assignment: CDR1 SNHLY and CDR2 FYNNEI. V gave up 6 bases and J gave up 5 bases; unmatched junction bases: 2. CDR3 length equals 14 residues. CDR3 DNA sequence: TGTGCCAGCAGAGGGACTAGCGGAACCGGGGAGCTGTTTTTT. Protein: CASRGTSGTGELFF.

This clone turned up a few times. The chain has TRBV19 and TRBJ1-2; D may be TRBD1 (6 bases). Germline values: CDR1 LNHDA, CDR2 SQIVND (reference sequence). V gave up 5 bases and J gave up 5 bases, with 15 bases separating them. This CDR3 is 14 amino acids long. The CDR3 sequence: CASSGRDTTYGYTF. For the CDR3, the DNA is TGTGCCAGTAGTGGGCGGGACACCACTTATGGCTACACCTTC.

The gene calls are TRBV5-1 and TRBJ2-2; TRBD2 agrees at 8 bases. The germline CDR1 and CDR2 sequences are SGHRS and YFSETQ. CDR3 length equals 15 residues. The V segment lost 0 bases and the J segment 3 bases; nucleotides outside the gene matches: 1. The CDR3: CASSLGGLDTGELFF. In DNA, the CDR3 is TGCGCCAGCAGCTTGGGGGGACTAGACACCGGGGAGCTGTTTTTT.

The chain employs TRBV15 and TRBJ1-2; tentatively, D is TRBD1 (5 bases). V was pared by 5 bases and J by 6 bases, with 22 bases between. The CDR3 is 16 amino acids. Looked up from germline, CDR1 is LNHNV and CDR2 is YYDKDF (reference sequence). The DNA of the CDR3 is TGTGCCACCAGCCCTTCTTTTCAGGGTCGGGGAGATGGCTACACCTTC. Residues: CATSPSFQGRGDGYTF. Drawing the rest from reference TRBV15 and TRBJ1-2, the complete variable domain is DAMVIQNPRYQVTQFGKPVTLSCSQTLNHNVMYWYQQKSSQAPKLLFHYYDKDFNNEADTPDNFQSRRPNTSFCFLDIRSPGLGDTAMYLCATSPSFQGRGDGYTFGSGTRLTVV.

V is TRBV7-9 and J is TRBJ2-2, with TRBD1 as a possible D gene (6 bases). The V end lost 0 bases, the J end lost 0 bases, and 8 bases lay between the germline ends. CDR1 is SEHNR, CDR2 FQNEAQ, per germline (reference sequence). The CDR3 covers 16 residues. The CDR3 sequence is CASSLAGAANTGELFF. The CDR3 DNA follows: TGTGCCAGCAGCTTAGCGGGGGCGGCGAACACCGGGGAGCTGTTTTTT.